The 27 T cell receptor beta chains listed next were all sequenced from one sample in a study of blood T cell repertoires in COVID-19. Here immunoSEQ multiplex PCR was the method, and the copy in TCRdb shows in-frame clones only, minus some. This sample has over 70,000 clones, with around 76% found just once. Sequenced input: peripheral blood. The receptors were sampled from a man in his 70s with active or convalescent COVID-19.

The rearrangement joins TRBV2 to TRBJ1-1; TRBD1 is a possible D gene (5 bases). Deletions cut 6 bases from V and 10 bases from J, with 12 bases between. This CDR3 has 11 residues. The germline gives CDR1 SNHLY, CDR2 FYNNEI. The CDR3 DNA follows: TGTGCCAGCAGCGACAGTCCCATAGCTTTCTTT. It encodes CASSDSPIAFF.

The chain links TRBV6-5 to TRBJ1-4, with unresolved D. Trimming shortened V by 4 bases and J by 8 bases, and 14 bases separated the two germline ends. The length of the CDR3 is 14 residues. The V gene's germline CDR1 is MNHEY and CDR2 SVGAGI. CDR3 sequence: CASSLSMNSEKLFF. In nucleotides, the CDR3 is TGTGCCAGCAGTTTGAGTATGAACTCCGAAAAACTGTTTTTT.

This chain's CDR3 is CASSLSGGAFNEQFF. The CDR3 DNA reads TGTGCCAGCAGCTTAAGCGGGGGGGCATTTAATGAGCAGTTCTTC. This sequence joins TRBV6-5 and TRBJ2-1, with 10 positions matching TRBD2. V lost 6 bases to trimming and J lost 7 bases; unmatched junction nucleotides: 9. Germline V gene sequence: CDR1 MNHEY, CDR2 SVGAGI. The CDR3 runs 15 residues.

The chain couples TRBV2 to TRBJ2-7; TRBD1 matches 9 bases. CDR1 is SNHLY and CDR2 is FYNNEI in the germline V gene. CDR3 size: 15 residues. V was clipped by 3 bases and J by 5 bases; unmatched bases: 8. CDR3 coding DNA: TGTGCCAGCAGTGATTTCAGGGACAGGGATAACGAGCAGTACTTC. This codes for CASSDFRDRDNEQYF.

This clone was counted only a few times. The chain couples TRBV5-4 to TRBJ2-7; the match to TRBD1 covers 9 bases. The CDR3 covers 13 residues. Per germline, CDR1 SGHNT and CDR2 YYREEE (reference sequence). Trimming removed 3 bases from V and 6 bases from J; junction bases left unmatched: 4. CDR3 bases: TGTGCCAGCAGCTCGGGACAGGGTCTCGAGCAGTACTTC. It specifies CASSSGQGLEQYF.

CDR3 DNA: TGTGCCAGCAGTATGGGGGGGCCTAATGAGCAGTTCTTC. Protein product: CASSMGGPNEQFF. The rearrangement links TRBV12-3 or TRBV12-4 to TRBJ2-1, with a possible D match to TRBD2 (7 bases). This CDR3 spans 13 amino acids. Trimming pared 5 bases from V and 7 bases from J, leaving 12 bases between.

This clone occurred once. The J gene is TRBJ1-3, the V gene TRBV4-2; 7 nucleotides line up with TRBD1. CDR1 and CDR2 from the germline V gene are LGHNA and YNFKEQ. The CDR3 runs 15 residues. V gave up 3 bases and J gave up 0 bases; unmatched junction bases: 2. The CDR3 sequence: CASSQGQNSGNTIYF. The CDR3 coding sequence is TGTGCCAGCAGCCAGGGACAGAACTCTGGAAACACCATATATTTT.

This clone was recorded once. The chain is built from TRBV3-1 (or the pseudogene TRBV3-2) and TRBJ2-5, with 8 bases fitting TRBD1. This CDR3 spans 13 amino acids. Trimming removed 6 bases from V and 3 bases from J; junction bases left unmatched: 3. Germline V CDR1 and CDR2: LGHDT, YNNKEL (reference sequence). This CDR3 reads CASRTGEEETQYF. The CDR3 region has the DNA TGTGCCAGCAGGACAGGGGAGGAAGAGACCCAGTACTTC.

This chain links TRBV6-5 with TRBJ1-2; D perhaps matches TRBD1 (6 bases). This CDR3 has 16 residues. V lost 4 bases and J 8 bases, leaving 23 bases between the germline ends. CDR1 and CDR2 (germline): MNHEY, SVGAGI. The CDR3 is CASSFGDPRGAGGYTF. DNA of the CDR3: TGTGCCAGCAGTTTTGGGGACCCTCGGGGGGCAGGCGGCTACACCTTC.

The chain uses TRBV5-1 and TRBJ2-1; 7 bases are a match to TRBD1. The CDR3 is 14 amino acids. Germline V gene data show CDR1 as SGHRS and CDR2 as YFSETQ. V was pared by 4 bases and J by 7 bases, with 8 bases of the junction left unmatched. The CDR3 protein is CASSHGQVGNEQFF. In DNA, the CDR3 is TGCGCCAGCAGCCATGGACAGGTGGGAAATGAGCAGTTCTTC.

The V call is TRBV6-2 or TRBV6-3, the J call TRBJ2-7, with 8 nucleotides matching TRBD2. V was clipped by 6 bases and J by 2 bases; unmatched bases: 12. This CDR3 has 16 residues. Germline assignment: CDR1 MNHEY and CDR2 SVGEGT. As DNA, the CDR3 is TGTGCCAGCAGCTCCGGCAGCGGGGGCCGAACCTACGAGCAGTACTTC. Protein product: CASSSGSGGRTYEQYF.

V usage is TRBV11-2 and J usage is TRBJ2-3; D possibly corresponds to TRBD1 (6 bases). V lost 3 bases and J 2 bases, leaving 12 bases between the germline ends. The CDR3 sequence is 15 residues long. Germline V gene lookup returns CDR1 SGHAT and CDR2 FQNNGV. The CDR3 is CASSFNQGYTDTQYF. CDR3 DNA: TGTGCCAGCAGCTTTAACCAGGGGTACACAGATACGCAGTATTTT.

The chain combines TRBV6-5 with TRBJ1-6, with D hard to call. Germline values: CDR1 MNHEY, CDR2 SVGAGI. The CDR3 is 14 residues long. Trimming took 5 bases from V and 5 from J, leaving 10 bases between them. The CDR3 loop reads CASSIGVNNSPLHF. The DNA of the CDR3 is TGTGCCAGCAGTATCGGGGTTAATAATTCACCCCTCCACTTT.

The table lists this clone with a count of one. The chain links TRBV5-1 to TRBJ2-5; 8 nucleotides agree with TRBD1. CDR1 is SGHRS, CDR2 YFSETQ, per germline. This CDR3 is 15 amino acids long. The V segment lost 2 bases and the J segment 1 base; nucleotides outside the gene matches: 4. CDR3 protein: CASSFQGAVQETQYF. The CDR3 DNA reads TGCGCCAGCAGCTTTCAGGGGGCGGTCCAAGAGACCCAGTACTTC.

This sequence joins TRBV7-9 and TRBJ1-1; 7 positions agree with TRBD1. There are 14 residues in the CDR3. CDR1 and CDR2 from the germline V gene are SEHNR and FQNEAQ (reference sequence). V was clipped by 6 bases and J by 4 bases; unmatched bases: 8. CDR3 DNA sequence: TGTGCCAGCAGACCTACAGGGGAAGGCACTGAAGCTTTCTTT. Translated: CASRPTGEGTEAFF.

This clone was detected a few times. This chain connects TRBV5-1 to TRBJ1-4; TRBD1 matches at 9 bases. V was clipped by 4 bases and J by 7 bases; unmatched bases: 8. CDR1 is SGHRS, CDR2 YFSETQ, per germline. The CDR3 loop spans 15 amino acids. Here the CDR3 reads CASSLTGTGSEKLFF. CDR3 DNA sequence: TGCGCCAGCAGCCTAACGGGGACAGGGAGTGAAAAACTGTTTTTT.

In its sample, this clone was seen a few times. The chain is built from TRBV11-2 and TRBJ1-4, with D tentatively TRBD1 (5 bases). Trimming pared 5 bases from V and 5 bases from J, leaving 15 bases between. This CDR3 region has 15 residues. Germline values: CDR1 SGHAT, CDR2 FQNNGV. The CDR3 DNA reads TGTGCCAGCAGCCCCCGAGGAGGGGAAAATGAAAAACTGTTTTTT. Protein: CASSPRGGENEKLFF.

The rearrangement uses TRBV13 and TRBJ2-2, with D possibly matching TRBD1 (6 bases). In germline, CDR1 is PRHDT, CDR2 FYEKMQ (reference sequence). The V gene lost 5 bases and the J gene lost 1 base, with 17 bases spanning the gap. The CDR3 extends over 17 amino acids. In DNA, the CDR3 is TGTGCCAGCAGCCCTACTACTGACAGGAGGAACACCGGGGAGCTGTTTTTT. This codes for CASSPTTDRRNTGELFF. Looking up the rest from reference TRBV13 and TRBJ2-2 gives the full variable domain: AAGVIQSPRHLIKEKRETATLKCYPIPRHDTVYWYQQGPGQDPQFLISFYEKMQSDKGSIPDRFSAQQFSDYHSELNMSSLELGDSALYFCASSPTTDRRNTGELFFGEGSRLTVL.

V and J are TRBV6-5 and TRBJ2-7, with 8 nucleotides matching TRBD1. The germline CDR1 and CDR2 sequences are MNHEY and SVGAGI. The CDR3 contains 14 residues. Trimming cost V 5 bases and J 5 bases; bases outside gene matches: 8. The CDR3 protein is CASSIKDRVDEQYF. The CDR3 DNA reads TGTGCCAGCAGTATCAAGGACAGGGTAGACGAGCAGTACTTC.

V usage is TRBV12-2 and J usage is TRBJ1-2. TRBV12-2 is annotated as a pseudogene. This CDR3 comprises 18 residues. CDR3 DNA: TGTGCAAGTCGCCTAACGAGCCCCATGGCGCGAGGTCTCTATGGCTACACCTTC. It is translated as CASRLTSPMARGLYGYTF.

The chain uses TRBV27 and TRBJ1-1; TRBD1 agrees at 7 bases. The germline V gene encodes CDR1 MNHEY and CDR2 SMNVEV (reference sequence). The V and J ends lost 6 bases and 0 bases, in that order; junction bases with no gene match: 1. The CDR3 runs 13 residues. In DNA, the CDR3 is TGTGCCAGCAGGACAGGGATGAACACTGAAGCTTTCTTT. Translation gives CASRTGMNTEAFF.

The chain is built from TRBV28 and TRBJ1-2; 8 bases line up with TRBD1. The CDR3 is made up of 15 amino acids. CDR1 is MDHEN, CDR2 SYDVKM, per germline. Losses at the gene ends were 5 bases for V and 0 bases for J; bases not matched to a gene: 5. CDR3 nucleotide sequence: TGTGCCAGCAGTCAGGGGGCCCCAGCTAACTATGGCTACACCTTC. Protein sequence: CASSQGAPANYGYTF.

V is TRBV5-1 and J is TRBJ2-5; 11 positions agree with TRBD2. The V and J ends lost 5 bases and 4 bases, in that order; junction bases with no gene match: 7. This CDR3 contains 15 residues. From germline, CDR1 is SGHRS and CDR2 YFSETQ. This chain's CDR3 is CASSLLAGGGETQYF. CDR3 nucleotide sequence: TGCGCCAGCAGTCTGCTAGCGGGGGGAGGAGAGACCCAGTACTTC.

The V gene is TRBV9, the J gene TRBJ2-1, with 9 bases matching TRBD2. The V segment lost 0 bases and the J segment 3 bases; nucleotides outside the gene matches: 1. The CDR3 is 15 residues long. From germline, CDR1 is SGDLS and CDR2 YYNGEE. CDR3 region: CASSVVAGDYNEQFF. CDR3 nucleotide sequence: TGTGCCAGCAGCGTAGTAGCGGGGGACTACAATGAGCAGTTCTTC.

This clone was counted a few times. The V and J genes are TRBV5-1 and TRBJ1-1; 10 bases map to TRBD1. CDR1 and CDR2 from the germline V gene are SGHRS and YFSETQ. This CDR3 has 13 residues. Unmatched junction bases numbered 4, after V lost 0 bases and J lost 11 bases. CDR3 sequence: CASSLAGTGEAFF. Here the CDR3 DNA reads TGCGCCAGCAGCTTGGCCGGGACAGGGGAGGCTTTCTTT.

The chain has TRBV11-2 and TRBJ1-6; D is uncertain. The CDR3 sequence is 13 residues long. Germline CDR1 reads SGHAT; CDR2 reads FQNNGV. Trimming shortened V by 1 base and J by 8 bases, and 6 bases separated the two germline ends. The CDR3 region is CASSLVPYSPLHF. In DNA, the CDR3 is TGTGCCAGCAGCTTAGTCCCTTATTCACCCCTCCACTTT.

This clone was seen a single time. Here the CDR3 reads CATSRDRGTWLNGYTF. CDR3 sequence (DNA): TGTGCCACCAGCAGAGATCGTGGGACTTGGCTTAATGGCTACACCTTC. The rearrangement links TRBV15 to TRBJ1-2; D is possibly TRBD1 (5 bases). Germline V gene lookup returns CDR1 LNHNV and CDR2 YYDKDF (reference sequence). CDR3 size: 16 residues. The V end lost 0 bases, the J end lost 6 bases, and 17 bases lay between the germline ends.